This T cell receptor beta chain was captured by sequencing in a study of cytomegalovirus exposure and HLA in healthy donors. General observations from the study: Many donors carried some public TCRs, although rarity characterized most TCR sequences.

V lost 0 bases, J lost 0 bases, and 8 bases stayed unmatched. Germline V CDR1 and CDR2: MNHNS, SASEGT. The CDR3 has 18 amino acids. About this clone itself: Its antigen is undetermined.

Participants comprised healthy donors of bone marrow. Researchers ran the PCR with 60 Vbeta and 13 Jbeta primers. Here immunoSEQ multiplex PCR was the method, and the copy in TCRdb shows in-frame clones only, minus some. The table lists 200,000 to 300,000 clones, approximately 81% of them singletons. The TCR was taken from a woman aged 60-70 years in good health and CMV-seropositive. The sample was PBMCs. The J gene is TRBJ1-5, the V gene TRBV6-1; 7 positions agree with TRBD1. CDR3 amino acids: CASSEASGGPYSNQPQHF. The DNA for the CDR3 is TGTGCCAGCAGTGAAGCGTCAGGGGGGCCTTATAGCAATCAGCCCCAGCATTTT.